These T cell receptor beta chains were read from a single sample in a study of T cells in Graves' hyperthyroidism and ophthalmopathy. Each CDR3 protein gets one entry after TCRdb re-called the multiplex PCR reads with MiXCR. The sample lists 350,000 to 450,000 distinct CDR3 sequences; approximately 15% were seen once. Sequenced input: blood. These receptors were taken from a woman aged 55 to 70 with Graves' hyperthyroidism. Each CDR3 is given with its conserved first and last residue. D genes are given only for firm matches. Clone size, where shown, is once, few, many, or a class for clones that have expanded.

clone_size j_call v_call d_call cdr3_aa cdr3_nt
few TRBJ1-6 TRBV10-3 NA CAISRDNSPLHF TGTGCCATCAGCAGGGACAATTCACCCCTCCACTTT
many TRBJ2-7 TRBV12-3/TRBV12-4 TRBD1 CASRNGTGGRNEQYF TGTGCCAGCAGGAACGGGACAGGGGGCAGGAACGAGCAGTACTTC
NA TRBJ2-3 TRBV9 NA CASSVQLIPDTQYF TGTGCCAGCAGCGTGCAGCTCATCCCAGATACGCAGTATTTT
many TRBJ2-1 TRBV5-5 NA CASSFPREHPGYNEQFF TGCGCCAGCAGCTTTCCCCGGGAACACCCCGGCTACAATGAGCAGTTCTTC
many TRBJ1-2 TRBV30 NA CAWSVRDSHYTF TGTGCCTGGAGTGTTAGGGACTCTCACTACACCTTC
many TRBJ1-1 TRBV6-1 NA CASRDINRRTEAFF TGTGCCAGCAGAGACATTAACAGGCGCACTGAAGCTTTCTTT
many TRBJ2-7 TRBV20-1 TRBD2 CSAREASGRVYEQYF TGCAGTGCTAGAGAAGCTAGCGGGAGGGTATACGAGCAGTACTTC
many TRBJ2-1 TRBV5-1 TRBD2 CASSQRTSVNEQFF TGCGCCAGCAGCCAACGGACTAGCGTAAATGAGCAGTTCTTC
many TRBJ1-2 TRBV24-1 NA CATSSNPTTNSPDYGYTF TGTGCCACCAGCTCGAATCCCACCACCAACTCACCCGACTATGGCTACACCTTC
NA TRBJ2-7 TRBV5-1 NA CASSISTGGLAYEQYF TGCGCCAGCAGCATAAGCACAGGGGGACTAGCTTACGAGCAGTACTTC
few TRBJ1-3 TRBV7-9 NA CASSLATAAYSGNTIYF TGTGCCAGCAGCTTAGCCACCGCGGCCTACTCTGGAAACACCATATATTTT
few TRBJ1-2 TRBV6-5 NA CASSYSGDGYTF TGTGCCAGCAGTTACTCAGGGGATGGCTACACCTTC
many TRBJ2-2 TRBV6-1 NA CASRGLANTGELFF TGTGCCAGCAGGGGACTGGCGAACACCGGGGAGCTGTTTTTT
NA TRBJ2-7 TRBV20-1 TRBD2 CSASPTSGSSYEQYF TGCAGTGCTAGCCCGACTAGCGGTAGCTCCTACGAGCAGTACTTC
many TRBJ2-7 TRBV27 NA CASSLTGWSYEQYF TGTGCCAGCAGTTTAACCGGGTGGTCCTACGAGCAGTACTTC
few TRBJ2-4 TRBV10-1 NA CASTERDQENIQYF TGCGCCAGCACCGAACGGGATCAGGAAAACATTCAGTACTTC
many TRBJ1-5 TRBV19 NA CASGWGNEQPQHF TGTGCCTCCGGGTGGGGGAATGAACAGCCCCAGCATTTT
few TRBJ2-1 TRBV18 NA CASSPVTSAYNEQFF TGTGCCAGCTCACCAGTCACTAGTGCGTACAATGAGCAGTTCTTC
few TRBJ2-4 TRBV11-1 NA CASGMDRRNIQYF TGTGCCAGCGGAATGGACAGACGAAACATTCAGTACTTC
many TRBJ1-1 TRBV6-1 NA CASRSVGENTEAFF TGTGCCAGCCGAAGCGTAGGGGAGAACACTGAAGCTTTCTTT
many TRBJ2-3 TRBV27 TRBD1 CASRLDRGPTDTQYF TGTGCCAGCAGATTAGACAGGGGCCCCACAGATACGCAGTATTTT
NA TRBJ2-1 TRBV20-1 TRBD2 CSARVAGVYEQFF TGCAGTGCTAGAGTAGCGGGAGTCTATGAGCAGTTCTTC
many TRBJ2-1 TRBV20-1 NA CSARPTSSYNEQFF TGCAGTGCTAGACCCACGAGCTCCTACAATGAGCAGTTCTTC
NA TRBJ2-5 TRBV18 NA CASSPSGRGIQETQYF TGTGCCAGCTCACCTTCGGGACGAGGGATCCAAGAGACCCAGTACTTC
many TRBJ1-2 TRBV5-1 TRBD1 CASSLESGGSGYTF TGCGCCAGCAGCTTGGAGTCAGGGGGAAGTGGCTACACCTTC
many TRBJ2-5 TRBV5-1 NA CASSLDSLETQYF TGCGCCAGCAGCTTGGACAGTTTGGAGACCCAGTACTTC
NA TRBJ2-3 TRBV11-3 TRBD1 CASSQGVRLPTDTQYF TGTGCCAGCAGCCAGGGGGTCAGACTGCCCACAGATACGCAGTATTTT
many TRBJ1-1 TRBV6-1 NA CASSGIGTNTEAFF TGTGCCAGCAGTGGCATCGGGACAAACACTGAAGCTTTCTTT